The present entry profiles one T cell receptor beta chain with its context. Its matching antigen is unknown. The CDR3 consists of 18 residues. V shed 0 bases and J shed 6 bases, with 24 bases lying between them. The germline V gene encodes CDR1 LGHNA and CDR2 YNFKEQ. Clones were read by immunoSEQ multiplex PCR, and TCRdb kept only the in-frame ones, dropping some. Of about 80,000 clones listed, 83% are singletons. The data derive from a study of OX40 agonist ivuxolimab in advanced cancers. Study results and limitations: Clonal expansion by week 6 occurred in CD4+ and CD8+ blood T cells (at 0.1 to 3.0 mg/kg).

The chain combines TRBV4-2 with TRBJ2-7, with D perhaps TRBD2 (7 bases). The sequencing used CD4+ or CD8+ T cells sorted from blood, collected in a trial of the OX40 agonist ivuxolimab. The source is an adult with an advanced solid tumor such as melanoma, head and neck, liver or kidney cancer. CDR3 sequence: CASSQDLRSGAGGGEQYF. In DNA form, the CDR3 reads TGTGCCAGCAGCCAAGATCTTAGGAGCGGGGCCGGGGGCGGCGAGCAGTACTTC.